The 7 T cell receptor beta chains below come from one sample, sequenced in a study of cytomegalovirus exposure and HLA in healthy donors. The PCR made use of 60 Vbeta and 13 Jbeta primers. Only in-frame clones appear in the TCRdb table, and some are missing; sequencing was by immunoSEQ multiplex PCR. The sample carries some 100,000 clones, over 75% recorded once. What was sequenced was PBMCs. These receptors all come from a man aged 35 to 55 in good health and CMV-seropositive.

This clone showed up just once. This chain joins TRBV7-2 and TRBJ1-4, with 10 bases that match TRBD1. Germline loops: CDR1 SGHTA, CDR2 FQGNSA. J was trimmed by 5 bases and V by 6 bases; bases with no gene match: 6. The CDR3 is 15 residues long. The chain's CDR3 is CASRPRTGGNEKLFF. In DNA form, the CDR3 reads TGTGCCAGCAGACCACGGACAGGGGGAAATGAAAAACTGTTTTTT.

The chain uses TRBV29-1 and TRBJ1-2, with 12 positions matching TRBD1. CDR3 length: 16 amino acids. The junction had 10 bases not matched to a gene; V was cut back by 0 bases and J by 8 bases. Germline V gene lookup returns CDR1 SQVTM and CDR2 ANQGSEA. Written as DNA, the CDR3 is TGCAGCGTTGAAGATCAAACGGGACAGGGGGCTTTAGGCTACACCTTC. Amino acid sequence: CSVEDQTGQGALGYTF.

The count of this clone is one. The rearrangement links TRBV9 to TRBJ2-1; the match to TRBD2 covers 8 bases. This CDR3 has 14 residues. V lost 2 bases, J lost 8 bases, and 6 bases stayed unmatched. Germline values: CDR1 SGDLS, CDR2 YYNGEE. The CDR3 spells CASSVRGGRDEQFF. The CDR3 DNA follows: TGTGCCAGCAGCGTTCGGGGGGGCCGGGATGAGCAGTTCTTC.

V gene TRBV20-1 combines with J gene TRBJ1-2; TRBD1 is a possible D gene (5 bases). The CDR3 totals 11 residues. Trimming removed 3 bases at V and 12 bases at J, with 14 bases between. The V gene's germline CDR1 is DFQATT and CDR2 SNEGSKA (reference sequence). The DNA of the CDR3 is TGCAGTGCTAGCTATTCGGTGGACAACACCTTC. It translates to CSASYSVDNTF.

The J gene is TRBJ1-5, the V gene TRBV28; weak D call: TRBD1 (5 bases). Germline lookup yields CDR1 MDHEN and CDR2 SYDVKM. This CDR3 is built from 14 residues. V lost 7 bases and J lost 3, with 13 bases in between. As DNA, the CDR3 is TGTGCCAGCAAGGGCAGGGCCAACAATCAGCCCCAGCATTTT. Translation: CASKGRANNQPQHF.

The rearrangement uses TRBV6-1 and TRBJ2-7; D perhaps matches TRBD2 (5 bases). Trimming pared 7 bases from V and 6 bases from J, leaving 19 bases between. The CDR3 is 14 amino acids. Germline V gene sequence: CDR1 MNHNS, CDR2 SASEGT. CDR3 region: CASNVLEGSGEQYF. The DNA of the CDR3 is TGTGCCAGCAATGTACTTGAGGGATCTGGCGAGCAGTACTTC.

The chain uses TRBV7-9 and TRBJ1-1; TRBD1 matches 11 bases. J gave up 8 bases and V 5 bases, and 7 bases lay outside the gene matches. The germline V gene has CDR1 SEHNR and CDR2 FQNEAQ (reference sequence). The CDR3 extends over 14 amino acids. In nucleotides, the CDR3 is TGTGCCAGCAGCCCGGCGGGACAGGGGGGGGAAGCTTTCTTT. Its translation: CASSPAGQGGEAFF.